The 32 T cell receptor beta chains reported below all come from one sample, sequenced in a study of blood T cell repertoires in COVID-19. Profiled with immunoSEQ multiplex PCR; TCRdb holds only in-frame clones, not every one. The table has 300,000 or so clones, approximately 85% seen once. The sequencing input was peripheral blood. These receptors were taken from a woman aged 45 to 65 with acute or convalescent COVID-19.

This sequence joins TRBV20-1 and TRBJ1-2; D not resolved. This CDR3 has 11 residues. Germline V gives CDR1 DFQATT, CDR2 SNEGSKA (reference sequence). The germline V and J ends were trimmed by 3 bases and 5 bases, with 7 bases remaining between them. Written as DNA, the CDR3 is TGCAGTGCTAGGGACTTGTATGGCTACACCTTC. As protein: CSARDLYGYTF.

The CDR3 is CASSYSGGYEQYF. The CDR3 bases are TGTGCCAGCAGCTACTCCGGGGGGTACGAGCAGTACTTC. The J gene is TRBJ2-7, the V gene TRBV27; TRBD2 agrees at 7 bases. The V and J ends lost 6 bases and 4 bases, in that order; junction bases with no gene match: 6. This CDR3 region has 13 residues. CDR1 MNHEY and CDR2 SMNVEV come from the germline V gene (reference sequence).

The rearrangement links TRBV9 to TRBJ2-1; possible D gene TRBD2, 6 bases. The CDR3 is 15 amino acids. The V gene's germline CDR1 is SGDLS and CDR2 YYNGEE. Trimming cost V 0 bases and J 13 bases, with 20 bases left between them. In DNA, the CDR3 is TGTGCCAGCAGCGTAGGGTTTGGTGGCGGGACGGCACAGTTCTTC. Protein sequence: CASSVGFGGGTAQFF.

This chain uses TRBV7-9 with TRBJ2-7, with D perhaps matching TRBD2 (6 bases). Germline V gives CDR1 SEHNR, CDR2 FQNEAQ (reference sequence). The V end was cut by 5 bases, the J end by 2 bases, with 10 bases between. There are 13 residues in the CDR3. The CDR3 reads CASSKGTAYEQYF. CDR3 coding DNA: TGTGCCAGCAGCAAGGGGACTGCCTACGAGCAGTACTTC.

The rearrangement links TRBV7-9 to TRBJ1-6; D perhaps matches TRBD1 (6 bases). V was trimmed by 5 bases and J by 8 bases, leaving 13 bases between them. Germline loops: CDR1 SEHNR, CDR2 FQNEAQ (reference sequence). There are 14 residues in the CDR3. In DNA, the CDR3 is TGTGCCAGCAGCGGAGGGGGGGGCTATTCACCCCTCCACTTT. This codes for CASSGGGGYSPLHF.

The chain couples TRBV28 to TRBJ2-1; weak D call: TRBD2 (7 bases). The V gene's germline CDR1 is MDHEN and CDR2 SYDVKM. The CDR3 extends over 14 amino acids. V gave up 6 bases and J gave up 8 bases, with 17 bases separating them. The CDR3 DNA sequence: TGTGCCAGCAGCCCGAGGGGGGGAGGAGATGAGCAGTTCTTC. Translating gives CASSPRGGGDEQFF.

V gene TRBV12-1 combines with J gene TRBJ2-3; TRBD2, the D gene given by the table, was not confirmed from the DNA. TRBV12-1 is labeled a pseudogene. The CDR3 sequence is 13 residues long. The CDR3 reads CASTLAYTDTQYF. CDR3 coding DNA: TGTGCCAGCACACTAGCGTACACAGATACGCAGTATTTT.

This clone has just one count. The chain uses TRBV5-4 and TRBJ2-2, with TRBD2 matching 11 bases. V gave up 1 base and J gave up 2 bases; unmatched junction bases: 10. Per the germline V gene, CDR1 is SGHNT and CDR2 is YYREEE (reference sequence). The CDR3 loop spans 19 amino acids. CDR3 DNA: TGTGCCAGCAGCTTGCCGCGTCGGACTAGCGGGTATAACACCGGGGAGCTGTTTTTT. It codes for CASSLPRRTSGYNTGELFF. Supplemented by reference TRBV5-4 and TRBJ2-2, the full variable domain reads ETGVTQSPTHLIKTRGQQVTLRCSSQSGHNTVSWYQQALGQGPQFIFQYYREEENGRGNFPPRFSGLQFPNYSSELNVNALELDDSALYLCASSLPRRTSGYNTGELFFGEGSRLTVL.

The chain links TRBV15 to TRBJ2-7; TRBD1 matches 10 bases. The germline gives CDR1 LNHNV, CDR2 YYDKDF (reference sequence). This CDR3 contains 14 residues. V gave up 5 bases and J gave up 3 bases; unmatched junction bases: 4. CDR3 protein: CATSGRTGGYEQYF. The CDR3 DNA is TGTGCCACCAGCGGGAGGACAGGGGGCTACGAGCAGTACTTC. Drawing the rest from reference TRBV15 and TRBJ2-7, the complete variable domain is DAMVIQNPRYQVTQFGKPVTLSCSQTLNHNVMYWYQQKSSQAPKLLFHYYDKDFNNEADTPDNFQSRRPNTSFCFLDIRSPGLGDTAMYLCATSGRTGGYEQYFGPGTRLTVT.

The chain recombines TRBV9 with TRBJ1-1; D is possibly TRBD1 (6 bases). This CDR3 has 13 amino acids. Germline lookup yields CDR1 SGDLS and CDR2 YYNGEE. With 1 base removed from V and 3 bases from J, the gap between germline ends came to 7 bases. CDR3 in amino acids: CASSVSGDTEAFF. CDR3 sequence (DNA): TGTGCCAGCAGCGTATCAGGGGACACTGAAGCTTTCTTT.

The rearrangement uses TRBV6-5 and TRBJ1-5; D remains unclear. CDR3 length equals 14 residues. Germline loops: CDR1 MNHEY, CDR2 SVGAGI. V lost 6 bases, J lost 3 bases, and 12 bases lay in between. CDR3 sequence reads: CASRRELTNQPQHF. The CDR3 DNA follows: TGTGCCAGCAGGAGGGAGCTTACCAATCAGCCCCAGCATTTT.

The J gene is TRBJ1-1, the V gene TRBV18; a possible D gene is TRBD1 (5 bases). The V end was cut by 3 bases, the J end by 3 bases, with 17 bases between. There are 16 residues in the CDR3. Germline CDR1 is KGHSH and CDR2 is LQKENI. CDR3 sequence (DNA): TGTGCCAGCTCACCCGCCGTGACCCAAGGGGACACTGAAGCTTTCTTT. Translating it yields CASSPAVTQGDTEAFF.

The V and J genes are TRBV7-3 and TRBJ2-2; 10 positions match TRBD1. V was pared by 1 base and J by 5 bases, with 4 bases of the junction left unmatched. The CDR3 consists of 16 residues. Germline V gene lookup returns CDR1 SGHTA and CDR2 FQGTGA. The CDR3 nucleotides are TGTGCCAGCAGCTTAATGGGACAGGGGACGACCGGGGAGCTGTTTTTT. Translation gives CASSLMGQGTTGELFF.

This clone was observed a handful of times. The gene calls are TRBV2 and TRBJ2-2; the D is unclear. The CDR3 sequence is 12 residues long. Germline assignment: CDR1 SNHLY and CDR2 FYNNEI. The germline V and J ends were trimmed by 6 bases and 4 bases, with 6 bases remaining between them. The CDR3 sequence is CASSPGTGELFF. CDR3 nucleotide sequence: TGTGCCAGCAGCCCCGGCACCGGGGAGCTGTTTTTT.

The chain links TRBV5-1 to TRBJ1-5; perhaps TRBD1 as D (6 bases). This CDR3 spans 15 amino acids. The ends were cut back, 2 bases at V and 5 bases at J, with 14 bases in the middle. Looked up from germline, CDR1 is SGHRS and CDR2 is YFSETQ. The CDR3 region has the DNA TGCGCCAGCAGCTTTAATACAGGGCGTGATCAGCCCCAGCATTTT. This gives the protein CASSFNTGRDQPQHF.

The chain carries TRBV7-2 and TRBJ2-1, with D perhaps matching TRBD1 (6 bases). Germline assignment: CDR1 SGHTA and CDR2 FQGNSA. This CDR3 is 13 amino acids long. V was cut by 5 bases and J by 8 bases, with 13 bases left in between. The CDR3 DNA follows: TGTGCCAGCAGCCTAGGGAAGGGGGATGAGCAGTTCTTC. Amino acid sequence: CASSLGKGDEQFF.

As DNA, the CDR3 is TGTGCCAGCAGCTTAGGGCGGCAGAGCACTGAAGCTTTCTTT. It codes for CASSLGRQSTEAFF. This rearrangement joins TRBV11-1 to TRBJ1-1; no definite D call. Germline V CDR1 and CDR2: SGHAT, FQDESV (reference sequence). V lost 1 base to trimming and J lost 4 bases, with 10 bases between them. CDR3 length: 14 residues.

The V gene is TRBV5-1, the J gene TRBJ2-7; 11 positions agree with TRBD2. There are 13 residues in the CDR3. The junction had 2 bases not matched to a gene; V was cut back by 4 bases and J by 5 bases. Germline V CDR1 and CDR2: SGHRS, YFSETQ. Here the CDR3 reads CASSGLAGNEQYF. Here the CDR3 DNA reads TGCGCCAGCAGCGGACTAGCGGGCAACGAGCAGTACTTC.

The CDR3 protein is CASSHEVGGAVGTQYF. DNA of the CDR3: TGTGCCAGCTCACACGAGGTGGGAGGGGCCGTCGGGACCCAGTACTTC. The chain recombines TRBV18 with TRBJ2-5; 7 bases are a match to TRBD2. V was clipped by 4 bases and J by 7 bases; unmatched bases: 15. The length of the CDR3 is 16 residues. CDR1 is KGHSH and CDR2 is LQKENI in the germline V gene.

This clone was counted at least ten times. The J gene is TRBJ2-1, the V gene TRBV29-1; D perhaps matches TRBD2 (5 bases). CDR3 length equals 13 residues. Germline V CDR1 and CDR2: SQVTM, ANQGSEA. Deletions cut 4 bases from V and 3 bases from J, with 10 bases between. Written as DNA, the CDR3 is TGCAGCGTTGGGAAGCGGAGCTACAATGAGCAGTTCTTC. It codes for CSVGKRSYNEQFF.

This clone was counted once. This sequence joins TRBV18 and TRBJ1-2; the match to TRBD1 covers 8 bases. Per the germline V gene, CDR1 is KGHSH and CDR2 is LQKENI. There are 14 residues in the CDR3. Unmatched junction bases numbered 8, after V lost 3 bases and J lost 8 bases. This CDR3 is CASSPGPTGEGYTF. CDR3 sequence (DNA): TGTGCCAGCTCACCGGGCCCGACAGGGGAAGGCTACACCTTC.

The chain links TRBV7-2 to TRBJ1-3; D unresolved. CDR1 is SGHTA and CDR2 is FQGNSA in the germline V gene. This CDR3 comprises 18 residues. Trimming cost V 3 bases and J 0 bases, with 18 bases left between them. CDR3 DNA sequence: TGTGCCAGCAGCTTGACCATGGGTGCGGCGAGCTCTGGAAACACCATATATTTT. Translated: CASSLTMGAASSGNTIYF.

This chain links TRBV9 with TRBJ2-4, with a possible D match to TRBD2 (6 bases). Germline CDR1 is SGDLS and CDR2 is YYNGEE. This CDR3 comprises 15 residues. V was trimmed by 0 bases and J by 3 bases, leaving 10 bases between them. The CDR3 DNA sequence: TGTGCCAGCAGCGTAGGGGGTAGCGGCAAAAACATTCAGTACTTC. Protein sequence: CASSVGGSGKNIQYF.

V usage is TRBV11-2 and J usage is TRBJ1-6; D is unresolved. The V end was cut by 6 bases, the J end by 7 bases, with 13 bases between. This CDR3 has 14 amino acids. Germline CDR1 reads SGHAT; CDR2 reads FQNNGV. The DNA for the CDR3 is TGTGCCAGCAGTCCCTCGGGGTGGAATTCACCCCTCCACTTT. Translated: CASSPSGWNSPLHF.

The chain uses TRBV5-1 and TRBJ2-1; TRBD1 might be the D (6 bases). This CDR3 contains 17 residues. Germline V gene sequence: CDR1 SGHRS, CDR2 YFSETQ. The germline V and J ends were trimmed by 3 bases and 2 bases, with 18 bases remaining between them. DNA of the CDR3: TGCGCCAGCAGCTCCCTTAAGGACAGTGGGCCCTACAATGAGCAGTTCTTC. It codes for CASSSLKDSGPYNEQFF.

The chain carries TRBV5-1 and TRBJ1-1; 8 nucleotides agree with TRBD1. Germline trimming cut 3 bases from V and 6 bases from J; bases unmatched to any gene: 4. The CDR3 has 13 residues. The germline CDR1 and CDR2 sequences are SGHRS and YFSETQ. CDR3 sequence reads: CASSSQDRAEAFF. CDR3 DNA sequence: TGCGCCAGCAGCTCCCAGGACAGGGCTGAAGCTTTCTTT. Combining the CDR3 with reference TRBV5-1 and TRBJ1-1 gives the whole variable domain KAGVTQTPRYLIKTRGQQVTLSCSPISGHRSVSWYQQTPGQGLQFLFEYFSETQRNKGNFPGRFSGRQFSNSRSEMNVSTLELGDSALYLCASSSQDRAEAFFGQGTRLTVV.

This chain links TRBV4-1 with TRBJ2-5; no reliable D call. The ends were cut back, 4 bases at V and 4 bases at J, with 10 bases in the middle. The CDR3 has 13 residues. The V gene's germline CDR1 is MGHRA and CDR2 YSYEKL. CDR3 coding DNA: TGCGCCAGCAGCCGAGTTTTACGAGAGACCCAGTACTTC. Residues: CASSRVLRETQYF.

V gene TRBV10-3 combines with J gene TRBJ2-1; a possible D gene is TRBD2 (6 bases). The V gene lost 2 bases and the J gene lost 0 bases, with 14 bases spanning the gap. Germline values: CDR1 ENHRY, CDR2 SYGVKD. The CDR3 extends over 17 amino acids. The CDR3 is CAISEPVADRSYNEQFF. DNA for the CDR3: TGTGCCATCAGTGAGCCTGTAGCGGATCGCTCCTACAATGAGCAGTTCTTC.

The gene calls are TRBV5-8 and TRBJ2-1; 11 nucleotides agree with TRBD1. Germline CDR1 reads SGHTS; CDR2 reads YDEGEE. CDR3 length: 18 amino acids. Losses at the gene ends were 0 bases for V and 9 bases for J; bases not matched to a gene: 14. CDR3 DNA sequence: TGTGCCAGCAGCTTGGCTGCGATACTAGGACAGGGGGCCATTGAGCAGTTCTTC. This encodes CASSLAAILGQGAIEQFF.

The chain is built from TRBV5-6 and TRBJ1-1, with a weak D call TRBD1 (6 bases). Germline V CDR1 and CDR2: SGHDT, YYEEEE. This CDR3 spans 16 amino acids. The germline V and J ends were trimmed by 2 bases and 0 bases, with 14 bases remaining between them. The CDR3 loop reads CASSLGPGAVNTEAFF. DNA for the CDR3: TGTGCCAGCAGCTTAGGACCAGGGGCGGTGAACACTGAAGCTTTCTTT.

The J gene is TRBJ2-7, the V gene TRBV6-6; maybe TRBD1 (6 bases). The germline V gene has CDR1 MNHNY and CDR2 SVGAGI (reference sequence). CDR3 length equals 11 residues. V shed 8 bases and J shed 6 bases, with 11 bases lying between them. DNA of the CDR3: TGTGCCAGCGCACAGGGTGGCGAGCAGTACTTC. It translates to CASAQGGEQYF.

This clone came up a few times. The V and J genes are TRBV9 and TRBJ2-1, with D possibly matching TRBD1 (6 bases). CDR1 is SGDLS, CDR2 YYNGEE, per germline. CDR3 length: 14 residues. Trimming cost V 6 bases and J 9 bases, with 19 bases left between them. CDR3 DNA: TGTGCCAGCAACGCAATATTTGAAGGGGGTGAGCAGTTCTTC. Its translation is CASNAIFEGGEQFF.